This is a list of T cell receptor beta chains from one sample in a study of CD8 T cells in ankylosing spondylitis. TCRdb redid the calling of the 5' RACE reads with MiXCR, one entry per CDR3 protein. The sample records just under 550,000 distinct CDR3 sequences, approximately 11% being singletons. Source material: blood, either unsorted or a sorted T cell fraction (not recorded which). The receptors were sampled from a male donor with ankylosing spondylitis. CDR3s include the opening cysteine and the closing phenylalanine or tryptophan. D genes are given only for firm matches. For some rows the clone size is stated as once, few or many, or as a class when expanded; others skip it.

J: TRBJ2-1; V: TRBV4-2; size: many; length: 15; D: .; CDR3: CASSQDMSRADEQFF; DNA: TGTGCCAGCAGCCAAGATATGTCGCGAGCGGATGAGCAGTTCTTC
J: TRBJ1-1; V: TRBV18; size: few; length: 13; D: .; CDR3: CASSPSWGTEAFF; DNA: TGTGCCAGCTCACCATCTTGGGGGACTGAAGCTTTCTTT
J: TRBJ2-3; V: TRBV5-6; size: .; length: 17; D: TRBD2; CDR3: CASSPTGLAVSTDTQYF; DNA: TGTGCCAGCAGCCCCACGGGACTAGCGGTATCAACAGATACGCAGTATTTT
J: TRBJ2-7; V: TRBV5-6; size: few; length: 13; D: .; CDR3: CASSYDDSYEQYF; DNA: TGTGCCAGCAGCTATGACGACTCCTACGAGCAGTACTTC
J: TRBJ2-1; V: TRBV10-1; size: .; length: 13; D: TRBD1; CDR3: CASRGRGQNEQFF; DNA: TGCGCCAGCAGAGGTAGGGGGCAAAATGAGCAGTTCTTC
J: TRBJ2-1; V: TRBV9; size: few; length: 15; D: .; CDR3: CASSFRGGSPNEQFF; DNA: TGTGCCAGCAGCTTCAGAGGGGGGAGCCCCAATGAGCAGTTCTTC
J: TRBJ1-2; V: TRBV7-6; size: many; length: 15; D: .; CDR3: CASSLGKDLGYGYTF; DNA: TGTGCCAGCAGCTTAGGGAAGGATCTCGGGTATGGCTACACCTTC
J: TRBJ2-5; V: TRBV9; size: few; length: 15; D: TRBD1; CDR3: CASSFRDREQETQYF; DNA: TGTGCCAGCAGCTTCCGGGACAGGGAACAAGAGACCCAGTACTTC
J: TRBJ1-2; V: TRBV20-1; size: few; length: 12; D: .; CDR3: CSASDKSYGYTF; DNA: TGCAGTGCCTCTGACAAGTCCTATGGCTACACCTTC
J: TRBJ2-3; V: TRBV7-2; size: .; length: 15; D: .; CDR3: CASSLSGLYTDTQYF; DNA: TGTGCCAGCAGCTTATCGGGACTTTACACAGATACGCAGTATTTT
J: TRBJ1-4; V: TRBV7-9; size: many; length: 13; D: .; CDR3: CASSFNGGEKLFF; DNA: TGTGCCAGCAGCTTTAATGGAGGTGAAAAACTGTTTTTT
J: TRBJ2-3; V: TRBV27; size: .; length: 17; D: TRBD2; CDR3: CASSLLAGGPGTDTQYF; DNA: TGTGCCAGCAGTTTACTGGCGGGAGGGCCGGGCACAGATACGCAGTATTTT
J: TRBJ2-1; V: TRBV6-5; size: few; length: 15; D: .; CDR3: CASSYDGVGDNEQFF; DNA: TGTGCCAGCAGTTACGACGGGGTAGGGGACAATGAGCAGTTCTTC
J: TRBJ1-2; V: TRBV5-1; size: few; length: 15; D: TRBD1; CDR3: CASSSGQELLYGYTF; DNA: TGCGCCAGCAGCTCGGGACAGGAGCTACTATATGGCTACACCTTC
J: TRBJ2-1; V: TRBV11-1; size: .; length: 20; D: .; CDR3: CASSLARGQEGGGSYNEQFF; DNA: TGTGCCAGCAGCTTAGCGCGGGGACAGGAGGGGGGAGGGTCCTACAATGAGCAGTTCTTC
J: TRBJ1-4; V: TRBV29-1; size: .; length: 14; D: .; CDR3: CSVADRGGNEKLFF; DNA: TGCAGCGTTGCTGATCGGGGAGGTAACGAAAAACTGTTTTTT
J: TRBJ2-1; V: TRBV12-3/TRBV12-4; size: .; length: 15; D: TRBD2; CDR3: CASTKRGPFGNEQFF; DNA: TGTGCCAGCACCAAGCGGGGACCCTTCGGCAATGAGCAGTTCTTC
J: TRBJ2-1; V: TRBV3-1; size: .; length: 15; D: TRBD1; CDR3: CASSQGQGAYNEQFF; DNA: TGTGCCAGCAGCCAGGGACAGGGGGCATACAATGAGCAGTTCTTC
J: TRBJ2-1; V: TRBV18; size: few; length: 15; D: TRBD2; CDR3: CASSPRGLAGLEQFF; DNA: TGTGCCAGCTCACCACGAGGACTAGCGGGACTTGAGCAGTTCTTC
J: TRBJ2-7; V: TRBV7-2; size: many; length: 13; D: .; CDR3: CASSSASSYEQYF; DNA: TGTGCCAGCAGCTCTGCTAGTTCCTACGAGCAGTACTTC
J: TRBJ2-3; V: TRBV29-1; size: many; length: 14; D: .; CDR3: CSVDGARTTDTQYF; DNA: TGCAGCGTTGACGGGGCGCGAACCACAGATACGCAGTATTTT
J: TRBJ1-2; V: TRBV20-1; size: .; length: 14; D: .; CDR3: CSARDGRAVYGYTF; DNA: TGCAGTGCTAGAGATGGTCGAGCAGTTTATGGCTACACCTTC
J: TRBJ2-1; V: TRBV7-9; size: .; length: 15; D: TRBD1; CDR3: CASSLGQGLRIEQFF; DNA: TGTGCCAGCAGCTTGGGACAGGGCCTACGGATTGAGCAGTTCTTC
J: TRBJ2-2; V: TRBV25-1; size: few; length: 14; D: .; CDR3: CASSDMGGTGELFF; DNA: TGTGCCAGCAGTGACATGGGAGGAACCGGGGAGCTGTTTTTT
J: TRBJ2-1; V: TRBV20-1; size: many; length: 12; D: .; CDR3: CSAGDRGDEQFF; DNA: TGCAGTGCTGGGGACCGCGGGGATGAGCAGTTCTTC
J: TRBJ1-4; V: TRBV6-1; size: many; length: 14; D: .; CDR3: CASSAGRTNEKLFF; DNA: TGTGCCAGCAGTGCCGGCAGAACTAATGAAAAACTGTTTTTT
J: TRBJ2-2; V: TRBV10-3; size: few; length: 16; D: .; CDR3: CAINLLDTMNTGELFF; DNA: TGTGCCATCAATCTTTTAGACACAATGAACACCGGGGAGCTGTTTTTT
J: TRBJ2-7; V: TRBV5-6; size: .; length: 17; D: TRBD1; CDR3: CASSVSPIRDSSYEQYF; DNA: TGTGCCAGCAGCGTTTCACCGATCCGGGACAGCTCCTACGAGCAGTACTTC
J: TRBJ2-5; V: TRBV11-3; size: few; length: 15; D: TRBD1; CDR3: CASSQDRGRQETQYF; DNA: TGTGCCAGCAGCCAAGACAGGGGGCGGCAAGAGACCCAGTACTTC
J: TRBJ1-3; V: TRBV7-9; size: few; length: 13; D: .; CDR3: CASSLVGGNTIYF; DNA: TGTGCCAGCAGCTTAGTAGGTGGAAACACCATATATTTT
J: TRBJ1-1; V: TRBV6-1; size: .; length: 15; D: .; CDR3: CASSVMGHPNTEAFF; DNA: TGTGCCAGCAGTGTTATGGGACACCCGAACACTGAAGCTTTCTTT
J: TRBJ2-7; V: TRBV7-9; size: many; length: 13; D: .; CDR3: CAMSDTRGYEQYF; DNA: TGTGCCATGTCCGATACCAGGGGCTACGAGCAGTACTTC
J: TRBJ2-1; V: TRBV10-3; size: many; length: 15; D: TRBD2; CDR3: CAISPREGLRNEQFF; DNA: TGTGCCATCAGCCCTAGGGAGGGGCTCAGGAATGAGCAGTTCTTC
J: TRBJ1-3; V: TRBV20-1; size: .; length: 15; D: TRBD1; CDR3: CSARAGQNYGNTIYF; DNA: TGCAGTGCTAGAGCGGGACAGAACTATGGAAACACCATATATTTT
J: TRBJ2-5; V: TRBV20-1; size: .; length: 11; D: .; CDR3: CSANLEETQYF; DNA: TGCAGTGCTAACCTTGAAGAGACCCAGTACTTC
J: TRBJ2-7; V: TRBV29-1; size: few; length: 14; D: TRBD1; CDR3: CSVSGGAELYEQYF; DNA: TGCAGCGTTTCAGGGGGCGCAGAATTGTACGAGCAGTACTTC
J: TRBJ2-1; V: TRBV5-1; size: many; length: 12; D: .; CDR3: CASSLDSVEQFF; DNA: TGCGCCAGCAGCTTAGATAGCGTCGAGCAGTTCTTC
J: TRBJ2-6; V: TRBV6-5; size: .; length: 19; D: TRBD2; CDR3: CASSSPGLAGVGGANVLTF; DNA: TGTGCCAGCAGTTCCCCGGGGCTAGCGGGAGTTGGCGGGGCCAACGTCCTGACTTTC
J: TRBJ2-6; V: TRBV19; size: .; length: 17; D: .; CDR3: CASTQNGAGSGANVLTF; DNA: TGTGCCAGTACCCAAAATGGGGCGGGGAGTGGGGCCAACGTCCTGACTTTC
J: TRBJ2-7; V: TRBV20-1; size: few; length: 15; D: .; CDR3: CSAYGGGALSYEQYF; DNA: TGCAGTGCCTACGGGGGCGGAGCCCTCTCCTACGAGCAGTACTTC
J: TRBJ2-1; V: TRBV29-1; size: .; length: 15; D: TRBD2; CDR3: CSAATLAGGNNEQFF; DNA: TGCAGCGCCGCGACACTAGCGGGAGGCAACAATGAGCAGTTCTTC
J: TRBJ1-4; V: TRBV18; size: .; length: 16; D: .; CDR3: CASSPNQDSSNEKLFF; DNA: TGTGCCAGCTCACCAAATCAGGACAGCTCTAATGAAAAACTGTTTTTT
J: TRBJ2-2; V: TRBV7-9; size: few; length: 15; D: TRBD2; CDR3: CASSSTGLVDGELFF; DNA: TGTGCCAGCAGTTCTACGGGACTAGTAGATGGGGAGCTGTTTTTT
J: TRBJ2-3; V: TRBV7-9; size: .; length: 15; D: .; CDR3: CASSLVTGRTDTQYF; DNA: TGTGCCAGCAGCTTAGTGACAGGACGCACAGATACGCAGTATTTT
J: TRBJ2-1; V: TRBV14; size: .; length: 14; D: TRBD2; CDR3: CASSTGGYYNEQFF; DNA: TGTGCCAGCAGCACGGGAGGATACTACAATGAGCAGTTCTTC
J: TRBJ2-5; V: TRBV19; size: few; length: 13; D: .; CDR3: CASRIVGNQTQYF; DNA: TGTGCCAGTAGGATTGTGGGAAATCAGACCCAGTACTTC
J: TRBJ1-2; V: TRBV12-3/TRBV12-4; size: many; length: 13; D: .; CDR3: CASSPKAGSVYTF; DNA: TGTGCCAGCAGCCCCAAGGCAGGGTCAGTCTACACCTTC
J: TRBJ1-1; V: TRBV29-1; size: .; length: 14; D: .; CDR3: CSATGLDISTEAFF; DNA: TGCAGCGCTACCGGACTGGACATTAGCACTGAAGCTTTCTTT
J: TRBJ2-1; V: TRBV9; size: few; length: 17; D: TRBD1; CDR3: CASSVAVGGVPYNEQFF; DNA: TGTGCCAGCAGCGTAGCAGTAGGGGGCGTACCCTACAATGAGCAGTTCTTC
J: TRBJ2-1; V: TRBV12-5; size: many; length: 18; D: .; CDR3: CASGSILQGDRTHNEQFF; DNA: TGTGCTAGTGGATCCATTCTACAGGGAGATAGAACCCACAATGAGCAGTTCTTC
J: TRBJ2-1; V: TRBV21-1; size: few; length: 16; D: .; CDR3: CASSKTWGILSNEQFF; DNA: TGTGCCAGCAGCAAAACTTGGGGCATTTTATCCAATGAGCAGTTCTTC
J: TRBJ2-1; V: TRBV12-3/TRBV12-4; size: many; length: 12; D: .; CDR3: CASIAGFNEQFF; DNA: TGTGCCAGCATTGCGGGGTTCAATGAGCAGTTCTTC
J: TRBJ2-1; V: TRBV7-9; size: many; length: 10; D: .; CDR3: CASRGGPEFF; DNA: TGTGCCAGCAGAGGGGGGCCGGAGTTCTTC